The rows below give T cell receptor beta chains drawn from one sample of a study of cytomegalovirus exposure and HLA in healthy donors. The data were produced by immunoSEQ multiplex PCR, yet TCRdb's version contains in-frame clones alone and is incomplete. This sample has roughly 160,000 clones; 70% to 90% occur once, and the top ten carry under 0.95%. Source material: PBMCs. The receptors here all came from a woman aged 25 to 45 in good health and CMV-seronegative. Each CDR3 is given with its conserved first and last residue.

V gene,CDR3 length,J gene,CDR3 protein
TRBV4-1,16,TRBJ1-6,CASSQPGTGLNSPLHF
TRBV7-2,16,TRBJ1-2,CASSLDYGRVVGGYTF
TRBV19,15,TRBJ2-3,CASSTLYRDPDTQYF
TRBV29-1,13,TRBJ2-3,CSAGGLYKDTQYF
TRBV6-6,14,TRBJ2-5,CASSPLAGKETQYF
TRBV15,15,TRBJ1-5,CATNLDRGGNQPQHF
TRBV29-1,15,TRBJ2-2,CSVDIQGKGTGELFF
TRBV7-9,14,TRBJ2-2,CASSLATNTGELFF
TRBV18,14,TRBJ1-4,CASSPTGTNEKLFF
TRBV7-9,15,TRBJ1-4,CASSQGTATNEKLFF
TRBV27,14,TRBJ2-1,CASSLGTGGSEQFF
TRBV5-1,17,TRBJ1-6,CASSLEGGGDYNSPLHF
TRBV6-6,15,TRBJ1-5,CASSYPVEINQPQHF
TRBV5-1,14,.,CASSSDRGWYEQYF
TRBV7-9,15,.,CASSPPTVSSYEQYF
TRBV5-1,16,TRBJ2-7,CASSLALLDPRREQYF
TRBV7-9,17,TRBJ2-2,CASSQPGREEGTGELFF
TRBV9,14,TRBJ1-2,CASSPETGHYGYTF
TRBV28,16,TRBJ2-7,CASSLGRGGASYEQYF
TRBV7-2,16,TRBJ2-7,CASSSGLAGGSYEQYF
TRBV7-9,14,TRBJ2-7,CASSLGVRSHEQYF
TRBV4-3,14,TRBJ2-7,CASSPGTEIYEQYF
TRBV14,14,TRBJ2-5,CASNRDRYQETQYF
TRBV6-5,16,TRBJ2-1,CASSYSLGLGAFEQFF
TRBV6-6,14,TRBJ2-1,CAISPGQTYNEQFF
TRBV18,12,TRBJ1-1,CASSPKGEKAFF
TRBV5-1,14,TRBJ2-3,CASSPSPSTDTQYF
TRBV4-3,14,TRBJ1-1,CASSQDGTQAEAFF
TRBV6-5,13,TRBJ1-2,CASSYSTRYGYTF
TRBV6-1,17,TRBJ1-2,CASSERGGRTTNYGYTF
TRBV2,13,TRBJ1-1,CASSRQADAEAFF
TRBV13,15,TRBJ1-2,CASSLATDRGYGYTF
TRBV2,16,TRBJ2-1,CASSEGGTSGGRVQFF
TRBV7-7,16,TRBJ2-1,CASSLGWTGGDREQFF
TRBV7-8,14,TRBJ2-7,CASSLERGSYEQYF
TRBV6-1,15,TRBJ2-5,CASRSGRDYRETQYF
TRBV6-5,15,TRBJ2-1,CASSRTSLPWNEQFF
TRBV11-3,13,TRBJ1-1,CASSLGGNTEAFF
TRBV2,15,TRBJ2-1,CASSSGQGTYNEQFF
TRBV6-5,15,TRBJ1-1,CASRSGQGRVTEAFF
TRBV19,13,TRBJ1-1,CASSISVDTEAFF
TRBV5-6,16,TRBJ1-2,CASSLVGGAPNYGYTF
TRBV5-1,17,TRBJ1-5,CASSLQALGPGNQPQHF
TRBV13,13,TRBJ1-2,CASSLGQGYGYTF
TRBV28,13,.,CASTTLPSIEQYF
TRBV6-6,15,TRBJ1-2,CASSYRQGDNYGYTF
TRBV18,16,TRBJ1-2,CASSPQVGKREVGYTF
TRBV18,16,TRBJ2-2,CASSRSGNANTGELFF